These 20 T cell receptor beta chains were sequenced from one sample in a study of blood T cell repertoires in COVID-19. The protocol was immunoSEQ multiplex PCR, while the TCRdb copy is restricted to in-frame clones and leaves out a portion. The sample lists around 200,000 clones, more than 75% seen once, with 6% in the top ten. The sequenced material came from peripheral blood. The source of these receptors is a woman in her 40s with COVID-19, enrolled during active disease.

V and J are TRBV5-1 and TRBJ1-1; TRBD1 matches 7 bases. V gave up 4 bases and J gave up 5 bases; unmatched junction bases: 11. From germline, CDR1 is SGHRS and CDR2 YFSETQ. The CDR3 contains 15 residues. This CDR3 is CASSPTVTGVTEAFF. CDR3 DNA: TGCGCCAGCAGCCCAACCGTCACAGGGGTAACTGAAGCTTTCTTT.

This clone has a handful of counts. The chain has TRBV2 and TRBJ2-1, with D unclear. With 4 bases removed from V and 7 bases from J, the gap between germline ends came to 5 bases. The CDR3 consists of 11 residues. Germline V gene data show CDR1 as SNHLY and CDR2 as FYNNEI. CDR3 nucleotide sequence: TGTGCCAGCAGTGCCGTGAATGAGCAGTTCTTC. Translated: CASSAVNEQFF.

This clone was counted a few times. The chain employs TRBV6-5 and TRBJ2-2; 9 bases are shared with TRBD1. The CDR3 consists of 15 residues. The V and J ends lost 6 bases and 0 bases, in that order; junction bases with no gene match: 2. Germline loops: CDR1 MNHEY, CDR2 SVGAGI. The CDR3 region is CASRTGGTNTGELFF. The CDR3 DNA follows: TGTGCCAGCAGGACAGGGGGAACGAACACCGGGGAGCTGTTTTTT.

This chain links TRBV7-9 with TRBJ1-1, with no clear D. V shed 5 bases and J shed 7 bases, with 8 bases lying between them. This CDR3 is 11 amino acids long. Germline assignment: CDR1 SEHNR and CDR2 FQNEAQ (reference sequence). CDR3 nucleotide sequence: TGTGCCAGCAGCCCGACATTTGAAGCTTTCTTT. Translating it yields CASSPTFEAFF.

The V and J genes are TRBV5-1 and TRBJ2-1, with D hard to call. CDR1 and CDR2 (germline): SGHRS, YFSETQ. The CDR3 has 17 amino acids. V lost 6 bases and J lost 5, with 24 bases in between. CDR3 loop: CASMIGAIYTPNNEQFF. In DNA form, the CDR3 reads TGCGCCAGCATGATCGGAGCCATCTACACACCAAACAATGAGCAGTTCTTC.

V is TRBV7-6 and J is TRBJ1-3; no firm D call. Germline V gives CDR1 SGHVS, CDR2 FNYEAQ. The CDR3 length is 18 residues. V was trimmed by 2 bases and J by 0 bases, leaving 17 bases between them. The CDR3 sequence is CASSLNVAGFVSGNTIYF. As DNA, the CDR3 is TGTGCCAGCAGCTTAAACGTAGCGGGTTTCGTCTCTGGAAACACCATATATTTT.

This rearrangement joins TRBV14 to TRBJ2-7, with 7 bases identical to TRBD2. This CDR3 region has 13 residues. CDR1 and CDR2 (germline): SGHDN, FVKESK. With V trimmed by 4 bases and J by 6 bases, 6 bases remained unmatched. In DNA, the CDR3 is TGTGCCAGCAGCCGGCTGAGGGAGGGCGAGCAGTACTTC. As protein: CASSRLREGEQYF.

The chain joins TRBV6-5 to TRBJ2-3; D possibly corresponds to TRBD2 (5 bases). From germline, CDR1 is MNHEY and CDR2 SVGAGI. This CDR3 comprises 15 residues. Trimming removed 4 bases at V and 2 bases at J, with 13 bases between. The CDR3 DNA follows: TGTGCCAGCAGTTGGCTTGGAGGAGCCACAGATACGCAGTATTTT. It is translated as CASSWLGGATDTQYF.

The chain uses TRBV14 and TRBJ1-1; D perhaps matches TRBD1 (6 bases). Trimming took off 2 bases at V and 4 bases at J, with 11 bases between the two ends. The CDR3 contains 14 residues. Looked up from germline, CDR1 is SGHDN and CDR2 is FVKESK. The CDR3 DNA is TGTGCCAGCAGCCAAATGACAGGAGGCACTGAAGCTTTCTTT. Protein product: CASSQMTGGTEAFF.

The chain employs TRBV28 and TRBJ1-3; D uncertain. From germline, CDR1 is MDHEN and CDR2 SYDVKM. V gave up 3 bases and J gave up 9 bases, with 9 bases separating them. The CDR3 sequence is 12 residues long. The CDR3 sequence: CASSLSRITIYF. The CDR3 coding sequence is TGTGCCAGCAGTTTGTCCAGGATCACCATATATTTT.

The rearrangement joins TRBV27 to TRBJ2-3, with D hard to call. V shed 6 bases and J shed 2 bases, with 12 bases lying between them. Germline CDR1 MNHEY, CDR2 SMNVEV (reference sequence). CDR3 length: 14 residues. In DNA, the CDR3 is TGTGCCAGCAGGCGAACAGAAATCACAGATACGCAGTATTTT. Translation: CASRRTEITDTQYF.

The J gene is TRBJ2-3, the V gene TRBV5-1; D may be TRBD2 (5 bases). Germline V gene lookup returns CDR1 SGHRS and CDR2 YFSETQ. This CDR3 has 15 residues. The V end was cut by 0 bases, the J end by 3 bases, with 11 bases between. CDR3 loop: CASSLEGRRTDTQYF. CDR3 bases: TGCGCCAGCAGCTTGGAAGGGAGACGAACAGATACGCAGTATTTT.

The chain links TRBV4-1 to TRBJ1-5, with no clear D. The CDR3 spans 17 residues. Germline lookup yields CDR1 MGHRA and CDR2 YSYEKL. V lost 2 bases and J 2 bases, leaving 16 bases between the germline ends. The CDR3 sequence is CASSQSSGFGGNQPQHF. The DNA for the CDR3 is TGCGCCAGCAGCCAATCCTCGGGGTTCGGAGGCAATCAGCCCCAGCATTTT.

This clone was seen a single time. V and J are TRBV19 and TRBJ2-6; TRBD2 aligns across 7 bases. The V gene's germline CDR1 is LNHDA and CDR2 SQIVND (reference sequence). The CDR3 covers 18 residues. Trimming at V came to 3 bases and at J to 2 bases, leaving 10 bases not matched to a gene. CDR3: CASSIARPSGAGANVLTF. CDR3 bases: TGTGCCAGTAGTATTGCGAGACCCAGCGGGGCTGGGGCCAACGTCCTGACTTTC.

V and J are TRBV7-3 and TRBJ2-5, with 8 bases matching TRBD1. The V gene's germline CDR1 is SGHTA and CDR2 FQGTGA. Unmatched junction bases numbered 8, after V lost 1 base and J lost 4 bases. The CDR3 loop spans 16 amino acids. CDR3 DNA sequence: TGTGCCAGCAGCTTAAATCCAGCAGGGGGCTTAGAGACCCAGTACTTC. Protein product: CASSLNPAGGLETQYF.

V is TRBV2 and J is TRBJ1-4, with D unresolved. The V end was cut by 7 bases, the J end by 5 bases, with 14 bases between. Per germline, CDR1 SNHLY and CDR2 FYNNEI. This CDR3 contains 14 residues. In nucleotides, the CDR3 is TGTGCCAGCAAGGTGGAACAGCTAAATGAAAAACTGTTTTTT. Translating it yields CASKVEQLNEKLFF.

The V call is TRBV7-9, the J call TRBJ1-6; perhaps TRBD1 as D (5 bases). The V end was cut by 5 bases, the J end by 8 bases, with 22 bases between. Germline-derived CDR1 and CDR2 are SEHNR and FQNEAQ (reference sequence). This CDR3 region has 17 residues. The CDR3, as DNA: TGTGCCAGCAGCCTAGACCTGGTTCAGGGTCTGGATTCACCCCTCCACTTT. It specifies CASSLDLVQGLDSPLHF.

J is TRBJ1-5 and V is TRBV4-2; D not resolved. CDR1 is LGHNA and CDR2 is YNFKEQ in the germline V gene. V was trimmed by 4 bases and J by 5 bases, leaving 18 bases between them. This CDR3 region has 16 residues. Written as DNA, the CDR3 is TGTGCCAGCAGCCGATCCTCCCTGGGAGTTGATCAGCCCCAGCATTTT. Protein: CASSRSSLGVDQPQHF.

The genes are TRBV7-8 and TRBJ2-7, with 7 bases matching TRBD2. This CDR3 contains 17 residues. V lost 2 bases to trimming and J lost 2 bases; unmatched junction nucleotides: 12. Per germline, CDR1 SGHVS and CDR2 FQNEAQ. The CDR3 region has the DNA TGTGCCAGCAGCTTACTAGCAAGGCCTGGGGGGGCCTACGAGCAGTACTTC. Its protein is CASSLLARPGGAYEQYF.

V and J are TRBV7-2 and TRBJ2-1, with TRBD2 matching 15 bases. The germline gives CDR1 SGHTA, CDR2 FQGNSA. CDR3 length: 15 residues. The J segment lost 9 bases and the V segment lost 3 bases, leaving 3 bases of the junction unmatched. CDR3: CASSFGLAGGFEQFF. CDR3 DNA: TGTGCCAGCAGCTTCGGACTAGCGGGGGGGTTTGAGCAGTTCTTC.